Described below is a single TCR beta chain sequence and its context. As yet, its antigen is unknown. The data stem from a study of shared clonotypes between healthy human individuals. At the level of the study: Three plates each covered CD4 naive and memory; CD8 naive two, CD8 memory one.

The CDR3 is made up of 14 amino acids. V lost 3 bases and J lost 4, with 12 bases in between. From germline, CDR1 is SGHVS and CDR2 FQNEAQ. Sorted-subset replicate PCR reactions contained roughly 200 ng DNA, corresponding to tens of thousands of T cell genomes. Profiling relied on immunoSEQ multiplex PCR, and the TCRdb table lists in-frame clones only, not all of them. The table has roughly 2.4 million clones, 95% seen once; the top ten hold roughly 0.13%. Study findings and constraints: Donor clonotype sharing was expected to depend on sequencing depth.

The source of this sequence is a man aged 18 to 35 in good health. The rearrangement joins TRBV7-8 to TRBJ1-1; D gene uncertain. Sequencing used naive CD4+ T cells sorted from blood. The subset here: CD45RA+ positively selected. This CDR3 reads CASSFIEGSTEAFF. CDR3 coding DNA: TGTGCCAGCAGCTTTATTGAGGGTTCCACTGAAGCTTTCTTT.